This T cell receptor (beta chain) derives from a study of shared clonotypes between healthy human individuals. Study context: Each donor's CD8 memory used one plate, CD8 naive two, each CD4 subset three. Study-level findings and limits: Rarefaction exposed incomplete sorted-subset sequencing despite large depth.

The table came from immunoSEQ multiplex PCR; TCRdb's copy has only in-frame clones and leaves some out. Altogether millions of clones are present, approximately 94% being singletons, with the ten largest covering more than 0.12%. V was shortened by 3 bases and J by 7 bases, with 9 bases between the two germline ends. This CDR3 contains 11 residues. The V gene's germline CDR1 is GTSNPN and CDR2 SVGIG (reference sequence). Concerning this clone: Antigen unknown.

The TCR comes from a man between 18 and 35 years old in good health. The source material was naive CD4+ T cells sorted from blood. This sample's subset: CD45RA+ positively selected. This chain uses TRBV30 with TRBJ1-2; D is unclear. This CDR3 is CAWSPAVGYTF. CDR3 bases: TGTGCCTGGAGCCCCGCCGTTGGCTACACCTTC.